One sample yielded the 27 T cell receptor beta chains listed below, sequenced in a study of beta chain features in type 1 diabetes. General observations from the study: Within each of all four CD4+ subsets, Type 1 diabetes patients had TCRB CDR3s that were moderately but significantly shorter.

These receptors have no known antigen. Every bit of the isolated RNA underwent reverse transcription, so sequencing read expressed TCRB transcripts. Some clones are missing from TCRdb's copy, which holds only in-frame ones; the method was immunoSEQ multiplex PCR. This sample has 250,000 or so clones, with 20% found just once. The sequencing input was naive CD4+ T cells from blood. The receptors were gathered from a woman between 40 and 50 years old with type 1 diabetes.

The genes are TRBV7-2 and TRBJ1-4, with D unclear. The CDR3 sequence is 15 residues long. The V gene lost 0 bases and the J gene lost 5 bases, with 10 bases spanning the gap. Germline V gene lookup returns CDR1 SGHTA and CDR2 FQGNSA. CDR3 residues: CASSLAAQVNEKLFF. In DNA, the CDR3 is TGTGCCAGCAGCTTAGCGGCCCAGGTGAATGAAAAACTGTTTTTT.

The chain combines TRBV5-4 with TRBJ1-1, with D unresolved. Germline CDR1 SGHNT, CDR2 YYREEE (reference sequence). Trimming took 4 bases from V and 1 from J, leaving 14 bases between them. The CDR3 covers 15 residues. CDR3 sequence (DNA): TGTGCCAGCAGCGTGGGCGGCCAGCCGAACACTGAAGCTTTCTTT. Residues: CASSVGGQPNTEAFF.

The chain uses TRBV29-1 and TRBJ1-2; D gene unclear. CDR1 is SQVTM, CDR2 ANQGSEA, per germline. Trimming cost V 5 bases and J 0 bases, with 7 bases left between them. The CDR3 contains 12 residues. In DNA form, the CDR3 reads TGCAGCGTTTCCCACTCTAACTATGGCTACACCTTC. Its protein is CSVSHSNYGYTF.

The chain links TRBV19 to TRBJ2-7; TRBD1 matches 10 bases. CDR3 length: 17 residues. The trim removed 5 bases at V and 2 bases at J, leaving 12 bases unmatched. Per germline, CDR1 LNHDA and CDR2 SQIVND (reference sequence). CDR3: CASSPSGTGDFPYEQYF. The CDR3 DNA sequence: TGTGCCAGTAGTCCATCGGGGACAGGGGATTTCCCCTACGAGCAGTACTTC.

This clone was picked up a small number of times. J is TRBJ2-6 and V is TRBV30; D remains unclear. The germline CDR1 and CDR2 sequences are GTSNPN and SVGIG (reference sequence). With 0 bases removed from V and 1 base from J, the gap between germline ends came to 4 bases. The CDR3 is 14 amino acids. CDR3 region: CAWSVQSGANVLTF. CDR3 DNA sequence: TGTGCCTGGAGTGTACAATCTGGGGCCAACGTCCTGACTTTC.

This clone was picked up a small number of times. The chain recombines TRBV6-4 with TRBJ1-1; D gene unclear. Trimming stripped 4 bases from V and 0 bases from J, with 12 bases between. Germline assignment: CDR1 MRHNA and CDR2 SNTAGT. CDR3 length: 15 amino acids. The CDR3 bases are TGTGCCAGCAGTGCGGGAACAGCCATGAACACTGAAGCTTTCTTT. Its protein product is CASSAGTAMNTEAFF.

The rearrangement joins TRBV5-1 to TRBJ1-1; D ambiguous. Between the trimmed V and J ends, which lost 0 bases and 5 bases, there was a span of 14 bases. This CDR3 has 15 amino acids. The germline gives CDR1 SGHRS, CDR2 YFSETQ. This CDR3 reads CASSLGLAAGTEAFF. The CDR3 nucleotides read TGCGCCAGCAGCTTGGGCCTGGCCGCGGGGACTGAAGCTTTCTTT. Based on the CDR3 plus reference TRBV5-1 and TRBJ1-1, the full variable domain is KAGVTQTPRYLIKTRGQQVTLSCSPISGHRSVSWYQQTPGQGLQFLFEYFSETQRNKGNFPGRFSGRQFSNSRSEMNVSTLELGDSALYLCASSLGLAAGTEAFFGQGTRLTVV.

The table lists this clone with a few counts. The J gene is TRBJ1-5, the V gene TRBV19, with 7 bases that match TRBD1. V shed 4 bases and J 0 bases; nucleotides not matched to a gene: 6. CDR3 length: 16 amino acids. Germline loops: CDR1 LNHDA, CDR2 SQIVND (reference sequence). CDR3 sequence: CASSKIGQVSNQPQHF. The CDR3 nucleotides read TGTGCCAGTAGTAAGATCGGACAGGTTAGCAATCAGCCCCAGCATTTT.

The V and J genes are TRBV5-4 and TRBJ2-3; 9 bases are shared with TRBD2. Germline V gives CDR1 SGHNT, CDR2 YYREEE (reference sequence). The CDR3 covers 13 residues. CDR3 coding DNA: TGTGCAACGGGGCGGGGGGGCGGAGATACGCAGTATTTT. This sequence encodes CATGRGGGDTQYF. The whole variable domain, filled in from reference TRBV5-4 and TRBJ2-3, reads ETGVTQSPTHLIKTRGQQVTLRCSSQSGHNTVSWYQQALGQGPQFIFQYYREEENGRGNFPPRFSGLQFPNYSSELNVNALELDDSALYLCATGRGGGDTQYFGPGTRLTVL.

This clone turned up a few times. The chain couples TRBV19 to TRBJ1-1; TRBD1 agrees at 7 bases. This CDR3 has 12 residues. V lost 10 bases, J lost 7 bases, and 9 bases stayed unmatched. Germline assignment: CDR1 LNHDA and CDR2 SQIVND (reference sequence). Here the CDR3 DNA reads TGTGCCATCCAGACCACAGGGGATGAAGCTTTCTTT. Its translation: CAIQTTGDEAFF.

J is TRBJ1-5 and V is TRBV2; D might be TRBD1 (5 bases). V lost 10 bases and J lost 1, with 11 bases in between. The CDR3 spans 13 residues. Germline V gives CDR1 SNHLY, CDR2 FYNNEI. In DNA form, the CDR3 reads TGTGCCACGGGGGACGACAGCAATCAGCCCCAGCATTTT. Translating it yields CATGDDSNQPQHF.

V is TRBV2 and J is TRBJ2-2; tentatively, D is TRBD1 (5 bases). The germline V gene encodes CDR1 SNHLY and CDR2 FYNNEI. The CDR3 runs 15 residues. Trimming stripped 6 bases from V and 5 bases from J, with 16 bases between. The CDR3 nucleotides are TGTGCCAGCAGGTCGGAGACAGTTAGAACCGGGGAGCTGTTTTTT. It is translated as CASRSETVRTGELFF.

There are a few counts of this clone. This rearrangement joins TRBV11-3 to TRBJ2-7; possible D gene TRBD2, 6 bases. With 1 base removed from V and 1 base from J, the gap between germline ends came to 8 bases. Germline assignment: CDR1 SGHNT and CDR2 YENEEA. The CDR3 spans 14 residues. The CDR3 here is CASSLVGTSYEQYF. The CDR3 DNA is TGTGCCAGCAGCTTAGTGGGGACTTCCTACGAGCAGTACTTC.

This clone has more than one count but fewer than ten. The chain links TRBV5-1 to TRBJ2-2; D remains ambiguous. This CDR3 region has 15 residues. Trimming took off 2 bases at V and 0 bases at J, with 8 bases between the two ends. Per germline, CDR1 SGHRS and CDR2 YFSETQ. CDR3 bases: TGCGCCAGCAGCTTAAAGGAGACGAACACCGGGGAGCTGTTTTTT. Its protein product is CASSLKETNTGELFF.

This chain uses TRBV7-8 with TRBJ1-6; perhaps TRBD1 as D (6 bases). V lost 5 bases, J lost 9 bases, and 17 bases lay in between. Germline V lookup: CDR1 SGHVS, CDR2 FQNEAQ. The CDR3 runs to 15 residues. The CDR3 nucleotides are TGTGCCAGCAGCCTACCCCAGGGGTACGGTTCACCCCTCCACTTT. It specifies CASSLPQGYGSPLHF.

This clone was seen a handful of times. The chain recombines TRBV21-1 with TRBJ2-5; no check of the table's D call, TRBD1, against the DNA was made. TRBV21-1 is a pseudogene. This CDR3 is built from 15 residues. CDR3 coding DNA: TGTGCCAGGGGGACAGAGAAGCCCTCCCAAGAGACCCAGTACTTC. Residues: CARGTEKPSQETQYF.

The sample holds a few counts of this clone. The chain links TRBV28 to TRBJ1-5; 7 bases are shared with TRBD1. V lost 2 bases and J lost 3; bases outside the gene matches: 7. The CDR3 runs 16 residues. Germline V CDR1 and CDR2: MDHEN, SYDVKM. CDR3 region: CASSLVSGGNNQPQHF. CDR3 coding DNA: TGTGCCAGCAGTTTAGTTTCAGGGGGGAACAATCAGCCCCAGCATTTT. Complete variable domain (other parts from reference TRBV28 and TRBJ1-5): DVKVTQSSRYLVKRTGEKVFLECVQDMDHENMFWYRQDPGLGLRLIYFSYDVKMKEKGDIPEGYSVSREKKERFSLILESASTNQTSMYLCASSLVSGGNNQPQHFGDGTRLSIL.

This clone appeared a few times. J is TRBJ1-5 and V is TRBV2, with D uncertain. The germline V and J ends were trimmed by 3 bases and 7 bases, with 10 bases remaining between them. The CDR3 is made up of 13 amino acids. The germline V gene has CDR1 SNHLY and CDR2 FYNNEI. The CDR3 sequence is CASSDTGGQPQHF. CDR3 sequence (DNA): TGTGCCAGCAGTGACACTGGCGGGCAGCCCCAGCATTTT.

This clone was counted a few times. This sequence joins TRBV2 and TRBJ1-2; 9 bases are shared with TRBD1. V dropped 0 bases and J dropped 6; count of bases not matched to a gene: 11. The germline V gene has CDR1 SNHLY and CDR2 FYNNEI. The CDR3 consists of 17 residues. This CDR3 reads CASSEALPSTGGHGYTF. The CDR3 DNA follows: TGTGCCAGCAGTGAAGCGCTTCCGTCGACAGGGGGTCATGGCTACACCTTC.

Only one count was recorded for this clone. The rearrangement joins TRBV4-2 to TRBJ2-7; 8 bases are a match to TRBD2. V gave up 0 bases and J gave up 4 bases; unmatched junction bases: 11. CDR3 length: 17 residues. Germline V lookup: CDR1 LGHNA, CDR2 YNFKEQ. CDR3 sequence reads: CASSQDRGAGGSYEQYF. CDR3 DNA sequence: TGTGCCAGCAGCCAAGATAGGGGCGCGGGGGGCTCTTACGAGCAGTACTTC.

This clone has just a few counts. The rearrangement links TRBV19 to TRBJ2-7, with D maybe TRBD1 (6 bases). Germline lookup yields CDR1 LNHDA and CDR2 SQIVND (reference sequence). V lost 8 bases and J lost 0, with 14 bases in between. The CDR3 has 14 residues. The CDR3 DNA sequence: TGTGCCAGTTCGACCCGGGACACCTCCTACGAGCAGTACTTC. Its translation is CASSTRDTSYEQYF.

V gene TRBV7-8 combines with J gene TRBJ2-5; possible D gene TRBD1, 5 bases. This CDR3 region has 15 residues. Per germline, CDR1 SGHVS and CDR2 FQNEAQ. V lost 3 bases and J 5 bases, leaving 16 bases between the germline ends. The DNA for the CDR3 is TGTGCCAGCAGCTTGATAAGGACACCGCAGGAGACCCAGTACTTC. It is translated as CASSLIRTPQETQYF.

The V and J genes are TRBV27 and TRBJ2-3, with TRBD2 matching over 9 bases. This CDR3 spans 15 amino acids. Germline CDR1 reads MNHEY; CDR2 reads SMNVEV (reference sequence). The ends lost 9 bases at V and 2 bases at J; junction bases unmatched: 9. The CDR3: CASRPGTSFTDTQYF. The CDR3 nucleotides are TGTGCCAGTCGCCCCGGGACTAGCTTCACAGATACGCAGTATTTT.

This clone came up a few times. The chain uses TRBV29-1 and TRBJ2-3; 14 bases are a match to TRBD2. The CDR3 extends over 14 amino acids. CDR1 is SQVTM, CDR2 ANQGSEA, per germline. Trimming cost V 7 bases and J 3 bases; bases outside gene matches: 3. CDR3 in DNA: TGCAGCGCCGGACTAGCGGGAGGAACAGATACGCAGTATTTT. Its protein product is CSAGLAGGTDTQYF.

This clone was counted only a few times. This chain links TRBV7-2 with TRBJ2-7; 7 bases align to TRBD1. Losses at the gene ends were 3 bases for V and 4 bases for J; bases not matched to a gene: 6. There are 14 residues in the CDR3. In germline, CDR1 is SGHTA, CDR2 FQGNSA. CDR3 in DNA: TGTGCCAGCAGCTTGTGGACAGGTTCTTACGAGCAGTACTTC. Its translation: CASSLWTGSYEQYF. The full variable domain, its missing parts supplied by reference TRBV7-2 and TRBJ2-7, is GAGVSQSPSNKVTEKGKDVELRCDPISGHTALYWYRQSLGQGLEFLIYFQGNSAPDKSGLPSDRFSAERTGGSVSTLTIQRTQQEDSAVYLCASSLWTGSYEQYFGPGTRLTVT.

This chain's CDR3 is CASSRGQMNEKLFF. CDR3 bases: TGTGCCAGCAGCCGTGGACAGATGAATGAAAAACTGTTTTTT. J is TRBJ1-4 and V is TRBV9; possible D gene TRBD1, 6 bases. Per the germline V gene, CDR1 is SGDLS and CDR2 is YYNGEE. The CDR3 is 14 amino acids. Trimming took 4 bases from V and 5 from J, leaving 12 bases between them.

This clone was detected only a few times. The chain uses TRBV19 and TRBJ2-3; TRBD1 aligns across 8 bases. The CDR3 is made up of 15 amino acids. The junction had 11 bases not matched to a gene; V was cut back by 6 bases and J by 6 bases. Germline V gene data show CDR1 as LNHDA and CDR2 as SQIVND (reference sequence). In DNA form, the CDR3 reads TGTGCCAGTAGGACACGAGGACAGGGAGCGGATACGCAGTATTTT. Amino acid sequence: CASRTRGQGADTQYF.